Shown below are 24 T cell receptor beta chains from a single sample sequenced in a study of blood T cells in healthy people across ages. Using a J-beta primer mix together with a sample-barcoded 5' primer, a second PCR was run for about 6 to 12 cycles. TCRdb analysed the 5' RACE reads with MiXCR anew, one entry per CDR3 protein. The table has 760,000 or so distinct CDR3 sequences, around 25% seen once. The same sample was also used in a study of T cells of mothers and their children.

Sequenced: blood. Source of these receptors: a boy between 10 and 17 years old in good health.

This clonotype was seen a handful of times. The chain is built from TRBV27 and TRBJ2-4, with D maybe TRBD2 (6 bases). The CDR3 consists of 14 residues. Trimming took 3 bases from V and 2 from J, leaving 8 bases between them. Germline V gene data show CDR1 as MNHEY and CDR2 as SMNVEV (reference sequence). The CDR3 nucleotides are TGTGCCAGCAGTTTTGGGGGGACCAAAAACATTCAGTACTTC. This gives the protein CASSFGGTKNIQYF.

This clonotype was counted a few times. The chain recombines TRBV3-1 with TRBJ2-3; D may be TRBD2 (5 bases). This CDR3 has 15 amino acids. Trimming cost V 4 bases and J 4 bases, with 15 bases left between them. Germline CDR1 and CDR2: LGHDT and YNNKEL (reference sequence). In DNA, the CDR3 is TGTGCCAGCAGCCCTCGGACTCGGATAGCAGATACGCAGTATTTT. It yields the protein CASSPRTRIADTQYF.

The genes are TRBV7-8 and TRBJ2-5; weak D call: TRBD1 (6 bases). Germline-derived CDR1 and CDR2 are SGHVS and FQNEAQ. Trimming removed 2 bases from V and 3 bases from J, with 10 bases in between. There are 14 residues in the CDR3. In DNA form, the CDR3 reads TGTGCCAGCAGCTTAAAGGGGGAAAAAGAGACCCAGTACTTC. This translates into CASSLKGEKETQYF.

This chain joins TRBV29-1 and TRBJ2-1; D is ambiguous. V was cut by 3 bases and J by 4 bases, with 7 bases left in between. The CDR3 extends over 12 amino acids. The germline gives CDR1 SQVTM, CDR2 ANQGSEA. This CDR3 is CSVDMGYNEQFF. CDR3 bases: TGCAGCGTTGATATGGGTTACAATGAGCAGTTCTTC.

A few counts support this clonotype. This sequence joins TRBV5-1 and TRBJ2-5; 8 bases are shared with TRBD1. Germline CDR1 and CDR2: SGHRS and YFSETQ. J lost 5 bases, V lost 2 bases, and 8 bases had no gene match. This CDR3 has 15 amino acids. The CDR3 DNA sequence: TGCGCCAGCAGCTTTAATACAGGGGGAATTGAGACCCAGTACTTC. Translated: CASSFNTGGIETQYF.

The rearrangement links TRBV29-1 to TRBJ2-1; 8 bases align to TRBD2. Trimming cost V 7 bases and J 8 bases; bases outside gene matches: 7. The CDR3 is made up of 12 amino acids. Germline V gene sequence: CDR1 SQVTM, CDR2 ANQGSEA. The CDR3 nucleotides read TGCAGCGCTCCGGGAGGGCCCCATGAGCAGTTCTTC. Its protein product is CSAPGGPHEQFF.

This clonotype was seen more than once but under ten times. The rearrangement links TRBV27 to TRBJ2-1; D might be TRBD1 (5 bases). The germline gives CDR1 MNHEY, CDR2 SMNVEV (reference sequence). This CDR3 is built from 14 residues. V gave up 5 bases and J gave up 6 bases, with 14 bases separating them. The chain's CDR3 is CASSPTLRGNEQFF. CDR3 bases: TGTGCCAGCAGTCCGACGCTAAGGGGCAATGAGCAGTTCTTC.

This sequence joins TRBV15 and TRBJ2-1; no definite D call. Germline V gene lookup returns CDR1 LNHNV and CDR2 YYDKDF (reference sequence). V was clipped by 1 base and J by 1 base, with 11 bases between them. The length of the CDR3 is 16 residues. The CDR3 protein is CATSRGTQFSYNEQFF. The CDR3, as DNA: TGTGCCACCAGCAGAGGCACACAGTTTTCCTACAATGAGCAGTTCTTC.

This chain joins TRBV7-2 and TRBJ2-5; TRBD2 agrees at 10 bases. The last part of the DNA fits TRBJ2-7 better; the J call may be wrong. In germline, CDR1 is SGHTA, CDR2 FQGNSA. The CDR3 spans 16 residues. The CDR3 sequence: CASSLGRLAGAYEQYF. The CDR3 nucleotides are TGTGCCAGCAGCTTAGGTCGGCTAGCGGGGGCCTACGAGCAGTACTTC.

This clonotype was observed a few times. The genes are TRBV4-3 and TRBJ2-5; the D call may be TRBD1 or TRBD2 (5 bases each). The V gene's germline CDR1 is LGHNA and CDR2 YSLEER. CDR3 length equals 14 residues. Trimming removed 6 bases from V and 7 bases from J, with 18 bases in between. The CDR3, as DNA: TGCGCCAGCAGTACCGGGACGGAGCCTGCGACCCAGTACTTC. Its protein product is CASSTGTEPATQYF.

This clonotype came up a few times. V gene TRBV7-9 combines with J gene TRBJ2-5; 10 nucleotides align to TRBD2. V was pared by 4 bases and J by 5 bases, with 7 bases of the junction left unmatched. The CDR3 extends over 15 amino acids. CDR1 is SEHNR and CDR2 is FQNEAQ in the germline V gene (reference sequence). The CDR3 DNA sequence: TGTGCCAGCAGCTCGGGGACTAGCGTAGGGGAGACCCAGTACTTC. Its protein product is CASSSGTSVGETQYF. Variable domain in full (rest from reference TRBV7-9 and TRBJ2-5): DTGVSQNPRHKITKRGQNVTFRCDPISEHNRLYWYRQTLGQGPEFLTYFQNEAQLEKSRLLSDRFSAERPKGSFSTLEIQRTEQGDSAMYLCASSSGTSVGETQYFGPGTRLLVL.

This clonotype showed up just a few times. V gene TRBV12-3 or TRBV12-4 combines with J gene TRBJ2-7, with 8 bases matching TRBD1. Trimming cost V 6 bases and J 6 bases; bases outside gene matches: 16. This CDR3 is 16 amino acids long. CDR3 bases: TGTGCCAGCAGCCGGAACAGGGGGAGGCTGGATACCGAGCAGTACTTC. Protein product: CASSRNRGRLDTEQYF.

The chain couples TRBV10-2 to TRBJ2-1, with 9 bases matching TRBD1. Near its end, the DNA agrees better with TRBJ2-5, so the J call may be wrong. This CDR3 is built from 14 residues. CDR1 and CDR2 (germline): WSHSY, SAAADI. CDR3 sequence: CATSGTGIQETQYF. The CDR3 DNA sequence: TGCGCCACCTCTGGGACAGGGATTCAAGAGACCCAGTACTTC.

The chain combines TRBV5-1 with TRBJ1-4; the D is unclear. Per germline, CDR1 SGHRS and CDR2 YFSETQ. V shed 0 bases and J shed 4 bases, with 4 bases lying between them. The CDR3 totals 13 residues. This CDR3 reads CASSLVVNEKLFF. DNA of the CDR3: TGCGCCAGCAGCTTGGTTGTTAATGAAAAACTGTTTTTT.

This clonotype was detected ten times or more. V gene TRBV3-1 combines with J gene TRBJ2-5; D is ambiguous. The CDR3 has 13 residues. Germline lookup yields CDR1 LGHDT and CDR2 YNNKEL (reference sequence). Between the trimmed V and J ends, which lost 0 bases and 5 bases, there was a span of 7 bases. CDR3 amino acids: CASSQDPGETQYF. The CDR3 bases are TGTGCCAGCAGCCAAGACCCCGGGGAGACCCAGTACTTC.

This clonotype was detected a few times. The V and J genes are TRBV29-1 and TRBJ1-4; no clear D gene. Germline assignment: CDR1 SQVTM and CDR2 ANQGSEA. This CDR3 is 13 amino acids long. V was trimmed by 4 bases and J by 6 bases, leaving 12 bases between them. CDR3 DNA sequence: TGCAGCGTTGCAAGAGGTTCCGATGAAAAACTGTTTTTT. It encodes CSVARGSDEKLFF.

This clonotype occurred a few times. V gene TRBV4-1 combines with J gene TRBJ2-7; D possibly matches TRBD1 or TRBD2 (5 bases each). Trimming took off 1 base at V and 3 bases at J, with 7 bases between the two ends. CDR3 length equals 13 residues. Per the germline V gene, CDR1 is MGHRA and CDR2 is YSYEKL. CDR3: CASSQAGHYEQYF. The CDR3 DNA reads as TGCGCCAGCAGCCAAGCGGGGCACTACGAGCAGTACTTC.

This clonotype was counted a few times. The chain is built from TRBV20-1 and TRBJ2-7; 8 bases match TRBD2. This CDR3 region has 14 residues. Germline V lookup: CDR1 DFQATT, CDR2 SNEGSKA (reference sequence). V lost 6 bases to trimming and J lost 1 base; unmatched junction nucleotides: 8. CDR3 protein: CSASLAGRSYEQYF. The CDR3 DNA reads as TGCAGTGCGAGCTTAGCGGGGAGGTCCTACGAGCAGTACTTC.

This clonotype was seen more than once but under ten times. The DNA for the CDR3 is TGTGCCAGCAGCGTGGGCGCAACCTCTGGAAACACCATATATTTT. Its translation: CASSVGATSGNTIYF. The V gene is TRBV9, the J gene TRBJ1-3; D unclear. V lost 2 bases and J 0 bases, leaving 9 bases between the germline ends. The CDR3 is 15 residues long. Looked up from germline, CDR1 is SGDLS and CDR2 is YYNGEE.

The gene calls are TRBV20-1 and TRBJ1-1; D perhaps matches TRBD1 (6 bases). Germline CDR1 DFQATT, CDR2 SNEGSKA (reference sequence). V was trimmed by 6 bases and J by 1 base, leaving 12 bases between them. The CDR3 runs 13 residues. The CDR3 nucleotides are TGCAGTGCCCCACAGGGTGGGAACACTGAAGCTTTCTTT. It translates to CSAPQGGNTEAFF.

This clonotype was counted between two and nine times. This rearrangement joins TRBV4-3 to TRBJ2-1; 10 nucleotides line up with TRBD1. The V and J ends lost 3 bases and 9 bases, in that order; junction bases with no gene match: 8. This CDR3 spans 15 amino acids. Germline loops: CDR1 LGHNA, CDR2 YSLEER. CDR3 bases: TGCGCCAGCAGCCAGGACCGGGACAGGGGTGTTGAGCAGTTCTTC. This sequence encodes CASSQDRDRGVEQFF.

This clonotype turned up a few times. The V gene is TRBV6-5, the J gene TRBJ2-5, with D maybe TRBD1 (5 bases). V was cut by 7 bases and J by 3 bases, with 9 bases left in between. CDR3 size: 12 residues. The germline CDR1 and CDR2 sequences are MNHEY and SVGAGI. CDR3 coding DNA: TGTGCCAGCACTGGCAGGGAAGAGACCCAGTACTTC. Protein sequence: CASTGREETQYF.

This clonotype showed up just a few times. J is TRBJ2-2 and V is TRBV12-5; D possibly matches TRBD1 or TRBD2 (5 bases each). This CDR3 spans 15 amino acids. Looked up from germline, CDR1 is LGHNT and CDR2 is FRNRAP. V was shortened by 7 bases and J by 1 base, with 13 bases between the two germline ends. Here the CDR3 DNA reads TGTGCTAGTGACACGGGACGGCAGAACACCGGGGAGCTGTTTTTT. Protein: CASDTGRQNTGELFF.

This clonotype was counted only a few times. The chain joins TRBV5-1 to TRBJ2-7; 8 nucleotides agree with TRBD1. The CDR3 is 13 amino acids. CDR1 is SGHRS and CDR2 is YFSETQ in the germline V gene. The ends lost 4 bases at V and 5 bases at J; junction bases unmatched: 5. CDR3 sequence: CASSVDRVNEQYF. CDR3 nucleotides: TGCGCCAGCAGCGTGGACAGGGTGAACGAGCAGTACTTC.